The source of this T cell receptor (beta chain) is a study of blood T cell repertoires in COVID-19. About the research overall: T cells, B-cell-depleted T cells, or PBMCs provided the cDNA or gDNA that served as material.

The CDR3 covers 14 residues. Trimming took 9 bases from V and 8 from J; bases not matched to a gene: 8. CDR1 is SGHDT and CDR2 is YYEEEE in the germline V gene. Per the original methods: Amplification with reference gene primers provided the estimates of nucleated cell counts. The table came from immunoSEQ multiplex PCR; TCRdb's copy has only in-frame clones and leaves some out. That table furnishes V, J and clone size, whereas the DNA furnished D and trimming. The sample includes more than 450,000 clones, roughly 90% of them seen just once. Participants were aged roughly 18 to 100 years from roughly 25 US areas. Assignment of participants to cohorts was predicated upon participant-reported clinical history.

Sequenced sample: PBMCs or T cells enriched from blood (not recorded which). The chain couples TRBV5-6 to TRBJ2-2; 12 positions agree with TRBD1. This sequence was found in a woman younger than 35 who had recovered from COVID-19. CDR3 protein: CATNRDRGLGELFF. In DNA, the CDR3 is TGTGCCACTAATCGGGACAGGGGGCTTGGGGAGCTGTTTTTT. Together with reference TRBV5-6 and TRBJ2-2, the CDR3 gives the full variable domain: DAGVTQSPTHLIKTRGQQVTLRCSPKSGHDTVSWYQQALGQGPQFIFQYYEEEERQRGNFPDRFSGHQFPNYSSELNVNALLLGDSALYLCATNRDRGLGELFFGEGSRLTVL.